This TCR beta chain is from a study of T cell responses to AZD1222 COVID-19 vaccine. TCRdb's table, derived via immunoSEQ multiplex PCR, lists solely in-frame clones and lacks some. This sample has about 97,000 clones, with around 84% found just once. The V gene's germline CDR1 is SGHDT and CDR2 YYEEEE. V lost 0 bases to trimming and J lost 8 bases, with 14 bases between them. This CDR3 has 15 amino acids. The receptor comes from an adult in good health. Sequenced here: peripheral blood, sampled on day 0 of AZD1222 vaccination. The chain has TRBV5-6 and TRBJ1-4, with D unresolved. DNA for the CDR3: TGTGCCAGCAGCTTGGAAGAGGCTGGGAGGGAAAAACTGTTTTTT. Amino acid sequence: CASSLEEAGREKLFF. The complete variable domain, with remaining parts taken from reference TRBV5-6 and TRBJ1-4, reads DAGVTQSPTHLIKTRGQQVTLRCSPKSGHDTVSWYQQALGQGPQFIFQYYEEEERQRGNFPDRFSGHQFPNYSSELNVNALLLGDSALYLCASSLEEAGREKLFFGSGTQLSVL.